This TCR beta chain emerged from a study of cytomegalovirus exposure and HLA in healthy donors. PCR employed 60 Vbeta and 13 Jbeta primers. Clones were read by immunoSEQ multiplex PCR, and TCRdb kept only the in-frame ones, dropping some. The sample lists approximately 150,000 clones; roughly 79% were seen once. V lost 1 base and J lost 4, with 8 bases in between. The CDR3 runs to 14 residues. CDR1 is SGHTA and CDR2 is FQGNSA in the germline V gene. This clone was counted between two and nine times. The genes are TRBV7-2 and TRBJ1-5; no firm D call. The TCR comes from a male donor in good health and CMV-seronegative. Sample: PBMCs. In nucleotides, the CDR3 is TGTGCCAGCAGCTTAGATTCGGGGAATCAGCCCCAGCATTTT. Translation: CASSLDSGNQPQHF.